Sequencing of this T cell receptor (beta chain) was carried out in a study of cytomegalovirus exposure and HLA in healthy donors listed by TCRdb under 2017. Background for the entire study: An earlier analysis of more than 550 of the donors reported roughly 300 Gb of sequence data and approximately 120 million unique TCR beta sequences obtained from around 180 million T cells. Approximately 310 gigabases of sequencing data and approximately 80 million unique TCR sequences were included in an early release covering roughly 600 HLA-typed donors. The genetic ancestry cluster associated with self-reported Caucasian donors included 81% of the roughly 360 genotyped donors. The study aimed to test whether cataloging public T cell receptors could reveal signatures of past pathogen exposure. The study profiled the T cell repertoires of 500 to 800 subjects by immunosequencing and related them to cytomegalovirus serostatus. A separate validation cohort of about 110 different subjects was used in addition to the roughly 620-subject first cohort. The study combined high-throughput TCR immunosequencing, statistical association of individual TCRs with disease status, and machine learning to predict cytomegalovirus infection status. A later analysis re-analyzed previously published TCR beta repertoires from approximately 700 donors and added high-resolution HLA genotyping to study TCR occurrence patterns. Rather than using new phenotypic data, the later analysis identified candidate immune exposures from TCR beta sequences and from how often those sequences occurred across donors. An earlier analysis of approximately 500 of the donors applied high-throughput TCR beta sequencing to assess whether each TCR beta V gene segment acted as functional or pseudogenic. Donor age, sex, ethnicity and CMV serostatus were compiled together with the repertoire data. In a later genetic analysis, genome-wide SNP genotypes for 398 of the 666 donors were used, and that subset was treated as a discovery cohort. All discovery cohort repertoires had been generated using a single sequencing platform. Both class I and class II loci were covered by HLA typing, at four-digit resolution. The number of donors typed differed by locus, with 629-630 for A, B, C, DRB1 and DQB1, 522 for DQA1, 600 to 610 for DPA1, and approximately 470 for DPB1. Because of strong linkage in the cohort, roughly five DR-DQ haplotypes were treated as single units for association and clustering. On average, roughly 200,000 unique TCR beta nucleotide sequences were sequenced per donor among 398 genotyped donors of the cohort, with roughly 18% of those sequences being non-productive. Study-wide conclusions, independent of this receptor: This cohort had only TCR beta chains sequenced, and the lack of alpha or paired-chain data limited which features could be detected. Strong co-occurrence of HLA alleles, especially DR and DQ, made assigning TCR associations to individual alleles difficult. The earlier analysis of a few hundred of the donors excluded some 16 rarely observed V segments, including chromosome 9 orphons, because counts were too low. Correlated functional status among segregating V segments might be attributable to linkage disequilibrium, but an unknown experimental factor could not be ruled out. In a later analysis, several top co-occurrence clusters were reported to appear linked to parvovirus B19, influenza, CMV and Epstein-Barr virus. Because the 87-base-pair reads could not distinguish some IMGT-functional V segments, including TRBV6-2 and TRBV6-3, those segments were excluded. HLA typing was unavailable for some donors at each locus, so association tests used only the typed subset. Most CMV-associated TCR beta chains appeared to be HLA-restricted in a later analysis, and the HLA associations seemed to be driven largely by CMV exposure. Most TCR sequences were observed very rarely across donors, whereas some public TCRs were present in many individuals. In a later analysis, the rate of TCR association differed among HLA loci, with DRB1 alleles having the most associated TCRs and HLA-C alleles having the fewest. A further reported finding was that TCR beta sequences accurately predicted the HLA-A and HLA-B alleles for most subjects in the first cohort. A total of 150 to 200 TCR beta chains were listed by the study as associated with cytomegalovirus. The presence/absence analyses assumed that sequencing depth was roughly uniform across donors, and that assumption may not be true. V-gene and J-gene trimming of TCR beta chains was associated with a missense DCLRE1C variant in a later genetic analysis, and the association was replicated in an independent cohort. An earlier analysis of 587 of the donors showed that most TCR beta V segments appeared in productive rearrangements either about 87% or about 30% of the time, which broadly matched IMGT annotations. The only immune exposure information available for the cohort was CMV serostatus. Compared with equally common non-associated chains, HLA-associated TCR beta chains in a later analysis were more clonally expanded and had lower generation probabilities. Compared with the 666-donor mean, donors in an Asian-associated ancestry cluster had fewer N-insertions in productive TCRs, according to a later genetic analysis. In both the original and validation cohorts, the classifier was reported to diagnose cytomegalovirus status with high specificity and sensitivity. In a later analysis, more than 15,000 TCR beta sequences were associated with specific HLA alleles at a false discovery rate of 0.05. In vitro tests confirmed that a few of the cytomegalovirus-associated TCR beta chains recognize cytomegalovirus antigens. The sequencing pipeline was judged likely to have produced a cluster of highly shared sequence variants as a technical artifact. According to the authors, the approach could potentially be generalized to other disease states and immunological phenotypes.

The library was built by means of the immunoSEQ multiplex PCR assay. For the multiplex PCR, a mixture combining 60 forward primers for TCR Vbeta segments and 13 reverse primers for TCR Jbeta segments was used. A multiplex PCR assay on genomic DNA amplified the CDR3 region of rearranged TCR beta genes. The amplified TCR beta libraries were sequenced on the Illumina HiSeq System as 87-base-pair reads. For the original study's pipeline: A later analysis tallied 75 million to 95 million unique TCR beta chains across the 650 to 750 repertoires, and roughly 11 million of those chains were shared by two or more donors. A nearest-neighbor algorithm error-corrected the raw reads and collapsed the reads into unique sequences, merging closely related sequences to remove PCR and sequencing errors. To assign V, D and J gene segments, CDR3 sequences were aligned to IMGT reference sequences. For a sequence to be retained, a match of at least six nucleotides to both a V gene segment and a J gene segment was required. Rearrangements were classified as productive when the CDR3 lacked stop codons and remained in frame with V and J, and all other rearrangements were classified as non-productive. Following IMGT convention, CDR3 was defined as the stretch from the second conserved V-encoded cysteine up to the conserved J-encoded phenylalanine. Sequences without an unambiguous match to a single V gene segment were excluded from the earlier analysis of several hundred of the donors. An earlier analysis of 587 of the donors classified V segments as functional when productive rearrangements were above 56.7% and as segregating when the standard deviation between donors was above 5%. A statistical classification framework was built for diagnosing cytomegalovirus status from the catalog of TCR beta chain sequences. V and J gene assignment, in a later analysis, came from comparing TCR nucleotide sequences with IMGT/GENE-DB human TR gene sequences. The TCRdist pipeline was used in a later analysis to assign CDR3 sequences and most-parsimonious VDJ recombination scenarios. In a later analysis, every TCR beta chain was defined by the combination of its CDR3 amino acid sequence and its V-gene family, and reads without a unique V-gene family were dropped. To address suspected cross-contamination and a sequencing artifact, a later analysis removed a few hundred highly shared, low-generation-probability nucleotide sequences. For each public chain, a later analysis derived a clonal expansion index from normalized ranks of inferred template counts within each repertoire. A later analysis computed generation probabilities with a VDJ recombination model fitted to out-of-frame rearrangements, and checked the results against IGoR. In a later analysis, TCR-TCR, TCR-HLA and TCR-CMV co-occurrence was scored with hypergeometric tests, and a repertoire-size bias correction was applied to TCR pairs. A later analysis estimated false discovery rates by permuting HLA or CMV assignments 20 times. In a later analysis, co-occurring TCRs were grouped with DBSCAN, and TCRdist sequence similarity was added when clustering was performed within HLA-allele-positive subsets. Co-occurrence clustering excluded repertoires with fewer than 30,000 or more than 120,000 public chains, plus five with anomalous nucleotide sharing. TCRdb mirrors the immuneACCESS table, restricted to in-frame sequences. Some clones are absent from its copies; in checked studies, under half trace to an unresolved V gene, and the reason for the others is unknown. Clone size and V and J calls were adopted from that table, with D and trimming inferred from the DNA. This sample lists approximately 150,000 clones; about 82% were detected once. The ten top clones hold around 3.7% of the sample.

Germline trimming amounts to 7 bases on V and 8 bases on J, with 11 as the count of junction bases outside the gene matches. The CDR3, cysteine through phenylalanine, is 14 amino acids long. Just the 42-base CDR3 DNA is kept, in frame starting at base 1. As encoded in the germline V gene, CDR1 is SGHTA while CDR2 is FQGTGA. In total, 500 to 700 healthy bone marrow donors made up the cohort. All cohort members were sampled while nominally healthy, although unrecorded immune exposures were likely present. The donor tested CMV seronegative, placing the donor among the 350 or so seronegative members of the cohort. A peripheral blood sample was provided by each donor, and peripheral blood mononuclear cells were used for TCR beta sequencing. The Qiagen DNeasy Blood Extraction Kit was used to extract genomic DNA from the blood cell samples. As regards this clone: Its recognized antigen is unknown. Qualities for individual bases were not recorded, and no much larger clone is one base off.

Sequenced material: PBMCs. The sequence joins TRBV7-3 to TRBJ2-1; TRBD1 aligns with 7 central bases. This TCR came from a male donor in good health and CMV-seronegative. CDR3 region: CASTPGTAVDEQFF. In nucleotides, the sequence is TGTGCCAGCACCCCCGGGACAGCCGTCGATGAGCAGTTCTTC.